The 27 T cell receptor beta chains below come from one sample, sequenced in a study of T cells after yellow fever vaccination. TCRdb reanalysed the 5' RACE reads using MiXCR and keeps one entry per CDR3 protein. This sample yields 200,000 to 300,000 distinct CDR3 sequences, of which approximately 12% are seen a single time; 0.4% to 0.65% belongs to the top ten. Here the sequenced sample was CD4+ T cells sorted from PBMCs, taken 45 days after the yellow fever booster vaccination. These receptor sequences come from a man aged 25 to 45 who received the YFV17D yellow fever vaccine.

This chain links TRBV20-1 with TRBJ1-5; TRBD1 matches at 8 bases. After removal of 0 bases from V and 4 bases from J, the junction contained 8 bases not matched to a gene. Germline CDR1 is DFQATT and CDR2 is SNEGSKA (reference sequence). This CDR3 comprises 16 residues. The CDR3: CSARDPNRGWNQPQHF. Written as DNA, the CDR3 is TGCAGTGCTAGAGATCCGAACAGGGGGTGGAATCAGCCCCAGCATTTT.

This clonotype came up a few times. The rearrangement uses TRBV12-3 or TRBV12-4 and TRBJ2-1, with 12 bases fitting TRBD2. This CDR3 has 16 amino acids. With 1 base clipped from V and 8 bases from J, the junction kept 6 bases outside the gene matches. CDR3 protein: CASSLETSGRLDEQFF. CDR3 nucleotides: TGTGCCAGCAGTTTAGAAACTAGCGGGAGGTTAGATGAGCAGTTCTTC.

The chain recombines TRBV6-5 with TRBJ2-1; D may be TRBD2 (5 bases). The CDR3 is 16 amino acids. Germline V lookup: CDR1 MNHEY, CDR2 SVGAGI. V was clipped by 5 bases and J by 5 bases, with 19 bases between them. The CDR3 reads CASSNPLVGLDNEQFF. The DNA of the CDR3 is TGTGCCAGCAGTAACCCACTAGTCGGTCTCGACAATGAGCAGTTCTTC.

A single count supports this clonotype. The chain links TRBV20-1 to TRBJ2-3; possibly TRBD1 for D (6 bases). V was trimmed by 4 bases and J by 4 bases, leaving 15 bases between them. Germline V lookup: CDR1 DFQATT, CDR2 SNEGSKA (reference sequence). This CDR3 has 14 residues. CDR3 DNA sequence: TGCAGTGCTAACCCAGGGGCTCGTCCAGATACGCAGTATTTT. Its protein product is CSANPGARPDTQYF.

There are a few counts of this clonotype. This CDR3 reads CASSSDHEQYF. The CDR3 DNA reads as TGCGCCAGCAGTTCAGACCACGAGCAGTACTTC. The V and J genes are TRBV5-1 and TRBJ2-7; D unclear. CDR3 length: 11 residues. Germline CDR1 reads SGHRS; CDR2 reads YFSETQ. Trimming took off 5 bases at V and 5 bases at J, with 8 bases between the two ends.

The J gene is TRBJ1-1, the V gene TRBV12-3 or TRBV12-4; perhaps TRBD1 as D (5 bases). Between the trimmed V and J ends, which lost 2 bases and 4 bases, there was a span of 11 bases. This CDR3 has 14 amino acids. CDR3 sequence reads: CASSLRGGGTEAFF. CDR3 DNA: TGTGCCAGCAGTTTAAGAGGCGGGGGCACTGAAGCTTTCTTT.

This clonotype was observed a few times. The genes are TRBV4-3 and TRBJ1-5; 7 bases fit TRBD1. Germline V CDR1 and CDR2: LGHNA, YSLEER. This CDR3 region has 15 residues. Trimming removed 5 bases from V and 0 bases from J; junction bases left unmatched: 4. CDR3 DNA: TGCGCCAGCAGCGCAACAGGGGATAGCAATCAGCCCCAGCATTTT. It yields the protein CASSATGDSNQPQHF.

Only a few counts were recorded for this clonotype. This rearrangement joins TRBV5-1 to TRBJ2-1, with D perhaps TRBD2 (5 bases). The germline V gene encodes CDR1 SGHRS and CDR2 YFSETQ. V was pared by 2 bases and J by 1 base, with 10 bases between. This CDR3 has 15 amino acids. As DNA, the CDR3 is TGCGCCAGCAGCTTAGTGCGGGCTTCCTACAATGAGCAGTTCTTC. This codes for CASSLVRASYNEQFF.

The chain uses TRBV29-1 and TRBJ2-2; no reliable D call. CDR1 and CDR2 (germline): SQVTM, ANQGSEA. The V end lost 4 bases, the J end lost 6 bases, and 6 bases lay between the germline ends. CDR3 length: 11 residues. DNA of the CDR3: TGCAGCGTTGCCGGCGCCGGGGAGCTGTTTTTT. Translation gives CSVAGAGELFF.

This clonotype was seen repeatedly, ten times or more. The CDR3 region is CASGESGYTQYF. The CDR3 DNA reads as TGTGCCAGCGGGGAGAGCGGTTATACGCAGTATTTT. This chain connects TRBV12-3 or TRBV12-4 to TRBJ2-3, with D possibly matching TRBD2 (5 bases). V lost 8 bases and J 7 bases, leaving 13 bases between the germline ends. The CDR3 is 12 residues long.

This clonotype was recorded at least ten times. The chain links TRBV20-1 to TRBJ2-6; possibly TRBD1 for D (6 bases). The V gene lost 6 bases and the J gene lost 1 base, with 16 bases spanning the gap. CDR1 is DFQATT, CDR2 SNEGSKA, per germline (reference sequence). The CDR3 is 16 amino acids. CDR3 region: CSAAGAQLSGANVLTF. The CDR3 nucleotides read TGCAGTGCCGCAGGGGCACAGCTATCTGGGGCCAACGTCCTGACTTTC.

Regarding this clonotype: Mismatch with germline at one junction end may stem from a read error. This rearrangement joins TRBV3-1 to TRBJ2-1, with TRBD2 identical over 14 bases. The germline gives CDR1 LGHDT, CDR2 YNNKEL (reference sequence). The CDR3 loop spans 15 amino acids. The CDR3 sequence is CASTQGLAGGGEQFF. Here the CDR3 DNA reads TGTGCCAGCACCCAAGGACTAGCGGGAGGTGGCGAGCAGTTCTTC.

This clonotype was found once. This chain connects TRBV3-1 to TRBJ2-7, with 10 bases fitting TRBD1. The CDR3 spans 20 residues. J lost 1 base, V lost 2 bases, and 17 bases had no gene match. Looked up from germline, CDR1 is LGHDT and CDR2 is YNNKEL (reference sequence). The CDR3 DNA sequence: TGTGCCAGCAGCCAACGTTTAAAATCCCTGGGACAGGGGCCTTCCTACGAGCAGTACTTC. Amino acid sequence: CASSQRLKSLGQGPSYEQYF.

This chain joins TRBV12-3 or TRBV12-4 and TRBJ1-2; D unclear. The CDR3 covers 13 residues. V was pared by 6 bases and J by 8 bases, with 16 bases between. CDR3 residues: CASRSTITGGYTF. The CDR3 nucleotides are TGTGCCAGCAGATCGACCATTACGGGAGGCTACACCTTC.

CDR3 DNA: TGTGCCAGCATGAACCAGTACAATGAGCAGTTCTTC. Its protein product is CASMNQYNEQFF. The J gene is TRBJ2-1, the V gene TRBV6-1; D is unclear. Trimming removed 7 bases from V and 4 bases from J, with 8 bases in between. The CDR3 sequence is 12 residues long. CDR1 and CDR2 (germline): MNHNS, SASEGT.

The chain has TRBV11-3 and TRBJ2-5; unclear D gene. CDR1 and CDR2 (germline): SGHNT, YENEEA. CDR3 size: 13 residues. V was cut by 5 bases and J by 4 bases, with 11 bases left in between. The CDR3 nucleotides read TGTGCCAGCAGCCCCTTCGCCGGAGAGACCCAGTACTTC. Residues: CASSPFAGETQYF.

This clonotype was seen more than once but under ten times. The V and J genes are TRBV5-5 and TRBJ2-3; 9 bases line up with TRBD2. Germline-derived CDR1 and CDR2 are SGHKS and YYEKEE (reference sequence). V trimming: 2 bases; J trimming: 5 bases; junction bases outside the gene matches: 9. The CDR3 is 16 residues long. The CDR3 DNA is TGTGCCAGCAGCTTCGGAGCGGGGGGTTCGGGAGATACGCAGTATTTT. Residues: CASSFGAGGSGDTQYF.

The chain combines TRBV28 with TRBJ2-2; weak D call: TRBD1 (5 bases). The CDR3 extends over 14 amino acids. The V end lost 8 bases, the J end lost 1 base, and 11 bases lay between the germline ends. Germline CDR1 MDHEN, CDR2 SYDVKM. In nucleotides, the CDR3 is TGTGCCAGCCTCCGAGGACAGAACACCGGGGAGCTGTTTTTT. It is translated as CASLRGQNTGELFF.

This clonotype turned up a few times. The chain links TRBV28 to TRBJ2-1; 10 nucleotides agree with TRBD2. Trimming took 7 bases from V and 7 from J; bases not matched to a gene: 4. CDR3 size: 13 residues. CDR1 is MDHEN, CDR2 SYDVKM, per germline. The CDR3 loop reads CASKAGGLNEQFF. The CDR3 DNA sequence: TGTGCCAGCAAAGCGGGAGGGTTAAATGAGCAGTTCTTC. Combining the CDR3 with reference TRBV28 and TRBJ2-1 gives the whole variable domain DVKVTQSSRYLVKRTGEKVFLECVQDMDHENMFWYRQDPGLGLRLIYFSYDVKMKEKGDIPEGYSVSREKKERFSLILESASTNQTSMYLCASKAGGLNEQFFGPGTRLTVL.

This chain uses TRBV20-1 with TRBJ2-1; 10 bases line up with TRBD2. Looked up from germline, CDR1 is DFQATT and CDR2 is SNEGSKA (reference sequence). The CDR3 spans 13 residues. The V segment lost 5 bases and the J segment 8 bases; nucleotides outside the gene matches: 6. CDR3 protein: CSAGLAGEYEQFF. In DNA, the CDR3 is TGCAGTGCTGGGCTAGCGGGAGAGTATGAGCAGTTCTTC.

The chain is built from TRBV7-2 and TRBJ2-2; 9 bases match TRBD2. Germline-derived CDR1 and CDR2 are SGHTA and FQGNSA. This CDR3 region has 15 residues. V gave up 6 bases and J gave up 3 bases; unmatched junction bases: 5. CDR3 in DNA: TGTGCCAGCAGGGTAGCGGGAGTGTACACCGGGGAGCTGTTTTTT. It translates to CASRVAGVYTGELFF.

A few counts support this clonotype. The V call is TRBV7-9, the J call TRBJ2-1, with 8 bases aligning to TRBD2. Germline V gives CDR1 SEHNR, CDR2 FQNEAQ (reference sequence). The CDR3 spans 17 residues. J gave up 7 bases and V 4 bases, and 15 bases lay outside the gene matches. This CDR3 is CASSYAPLAGSENEQFF. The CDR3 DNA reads TGTGCCAGCAGCTACGCACCTCTAGCGGGTTCTGAGAATGAGCAGTTCTTC.

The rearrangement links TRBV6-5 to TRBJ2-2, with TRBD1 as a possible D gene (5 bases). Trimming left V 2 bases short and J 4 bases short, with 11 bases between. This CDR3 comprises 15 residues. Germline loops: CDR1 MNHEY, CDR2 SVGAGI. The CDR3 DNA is TGTGCCAGCAGTTACGGGGCAGGGTTCACCGGGGAGCTGTTTTTT. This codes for CASSYGAGFTGELFF.

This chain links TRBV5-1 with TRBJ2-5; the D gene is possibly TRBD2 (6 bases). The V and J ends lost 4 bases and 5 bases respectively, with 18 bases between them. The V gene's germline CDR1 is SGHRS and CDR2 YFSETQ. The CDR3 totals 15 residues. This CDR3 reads CASSVEPGAWETQYF. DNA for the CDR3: TGCGCCAGCAGCGTGGAACCGGGAGCTTGGGAGACCCAGTACTTC.

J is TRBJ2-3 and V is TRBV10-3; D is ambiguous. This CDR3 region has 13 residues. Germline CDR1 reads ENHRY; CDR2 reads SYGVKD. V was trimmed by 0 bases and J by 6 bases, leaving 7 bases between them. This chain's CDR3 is CAISESMADTQYF. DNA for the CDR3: TGTGCCATCAGTGAGTCGATGGCGGATACGCAGTATTTT.

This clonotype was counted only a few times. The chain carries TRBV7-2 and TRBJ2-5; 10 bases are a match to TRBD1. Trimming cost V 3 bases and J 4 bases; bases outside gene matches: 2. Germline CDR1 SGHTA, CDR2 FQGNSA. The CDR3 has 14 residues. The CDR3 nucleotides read TGTGCCAGCAGCTTCGACAGGGGGCCAGAGACCCAGTACTTC. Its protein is CASSFDRGPETQYF.

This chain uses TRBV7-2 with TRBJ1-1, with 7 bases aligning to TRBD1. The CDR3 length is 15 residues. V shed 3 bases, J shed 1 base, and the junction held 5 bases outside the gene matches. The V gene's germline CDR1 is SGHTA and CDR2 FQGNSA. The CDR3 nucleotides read TGTGCCAGCAGCTTGACAGGGACAGCGAACACTGAAGCTTTCTTT. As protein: CASSLTGTANTEAFF. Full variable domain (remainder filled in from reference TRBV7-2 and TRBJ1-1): GAGVSQSPSNKVTEKGKDVELRCDPISGHTALYWYRQSLGQGLEFLIYFQGNSAPDKSGLPSDRFSAERTGGSVSTLTIQRTQQEDSAVYLCASSLTGTANTEAFFGQGTRLTVV.